One sample yielded the 23 T cell receptor beta chains listed below, sequenced in a study of blood T cells in healthy people across ages. A second roughly 6 to 11 cycle PCR used barcoded and J-beta primers. Each CDR3 protein gets one entry after TCRdb re-called the 5' RACE reads with MiXCR. Here the sample spans fewer than 800,000 distinct CDR3 sequences, about 30% being singletons. The sequenced sample was blood. The receptors come from a woman over 75 in good health.

The CDR3 reads CASTLAGDTDTQYF. As DNA, the CDR3 is TGTGCCAGCACCTTAGCGGGAGACACAGATACGCAGTATTTT. The chain links TRBV12-3 or TRBV12-4 to TRBJ2-3, with 9 bases that match TRBD2. CDR3 length: 14 residues. V dropped 7 bases and J dropped 2; count of bases not matched to a gene: 4.

This clonotype showed up many times. The chain recombines TRBV12-3 or TRBV12-4 with TRBJ2-7; D is undetermined. CDR3 length: 13 residues. Trimming stripped 3 bases from V and 2 bases from J, with 8 bases between. CDR3 protein: CASSFGRAYEQYF. The CDR3 DNA reads as TGTGCCAGCAGTTTCGGTAGGGCCTACGAGCAGTACTTC.

In this sample, this clonotype turned up many times. This chain uses TRBV5-1 with TRBJ1-6; D ambiguous. V was shortened by 0 bases and J by 9 bases, with 10 bases between the two germline ends. CDR1 is SGHRS and CDR2 is YFSETQ in the germline V gene. This CDR3 spans 14 amino acids. CDR3 sequence reads: CASSLERMGSPLHF. The CDR3 DNA is TGCGCCAGCAGCTTGGAAAGGATGGGTTCACCCCTCCACTTT.

The chain employs TRBV3-1 and TRBJ2-3; perhaps TRBD1 as D (6 bases). This CDR3 spans 16 amino acids. Trimming took off 0 bases at V and 5 bases at J, with 15 bases between the two ends. Germline V gene data show CDR1 as LGHDT and CDR2 as YNNKEL (reference sequence). CDR3 bases: TGTGCCAGCAGCCAAGATGAAAGGTCAGGGGTAGATACGCAGTATTTT. As protein: CASSQDERSGVDTQYF.

Remarks on this clonotype: A junction boundary mismatches the germline segment, possibly from a read error. This chain connects TRBV6-5 to TRBJ1-2; TRBD1 might be the D (5 bases). Germline CDR1 MNHEY, CDR2 SVGAGI. This CDR3 is built from 12 residues. The CDR3 spells CASSRQNYGHTF. CDR3 sequence (DNA): TGTGCCAGCAGTAGACAGAACTATGGCCACACCTTC.

This clonotype has more than one count but fewer than ten. A much larger clone lies a single base off, so this may be a read error. The chain is built from TRBV5-1 and TRBJ2-1, with TRBD2 matching over 12 bases. The CDR3 extends over 16 amino acids. After removal of 2 bases from V and 6 bases from J, the junction contained 6 bases not matched to a gene. Per the germline V gene, CDR1 is SGHRS and CDR2 is YFSETQ. The CDR3 region has the DNA TGCGCCAGCAGCTTCCTGGGGACTAGCGGGTGCAATGAGCAGTTCTTC. It translates to CASSFLGTSGCNEQFF.

This clonotype was counted only a few times. The chain joins TRBV12-3 or TRBV12-4 to TRBJ2-1; D unresolved. This CDR3 has 15 residues. V lost 5 bases, J lost 0 bases, and 11 bases lay in between. CDR3 amino acids: CASSGPLVSYNEQFF. The CDR3 DNA is TGTGCCAGCAGTGGTCCCTTGGTCTCCTACAATGAGCAGTTCTTC.

For the CDR3, the DNA is TGTGCCAGCAGCGCGGGCCCAGGGCGCTCTGGAAACACCATATATTTT. This encodes CASSAGPGRSGNTIYF. J is TRBJ1-3 and V is TRBV12-3 or TRBV12-4; D perhaps matches TRBD1 (5 bases). This CDR3 has 16 amino acids. V was cut by 6 bases and J by 0 bases, with 15 bases left in between.

This chain uses TRBV5-1 with TRBJ2-1; 13 bases match TRBD2. This CDR3 contains 15 residues. CDR1 and CDR2 from the germline V gene are SGHRS and YFSETQ. Trimming took 5 bases from V and 10 from J; bases not matched to a gene: 9. CDR3 bases: TGCGCCAGCAGTTACGGGACTAGCGGGGACTACGAGCAGTTCTTC. Translating it yields CASSYGTSGDYEQFF.

This clonotype appeared many times. The chain recombines TRBV9 with TRBJ2-1; D gene uncertain. Germline loops: CDR1 SGDLS, CDR2 YYNGEE. Trimming left V 5 bases short and J 6 bases short, with 9 bases between. The CDR3 runs 12 residues. CDR3 loop: CASSISGNEQFF. As DNA, the CDR3 is TGTGCCAGCAGTATCTCGGGCAATGAGCAGTTCTTC.

The V call is TRBV19, the J call TRBJ1-1, with D possibly matching TRBD1 (5 bases). The V end lost 4 bases, the J end lost 5 bases, and 17 bases lay between the germline ends. The germline gives CDR1 LNHDA, CDR2 SQIVND (reference sequence). The CDR3 contains 15 residues. The CDR3 region is CASSTSSRGWTEAFF. For the CDR3, the DNA is TGTGCCAGTAGTACAAGCTCGCGGGGCTGGACTGAAGCTTTCTTT.

The chain is built from TRBV29-1 and TRBJ1-5; the match to TRBD1 covers 9 bases. The CDR3 runs 13 residues. Germline values: CDR1 SQVTM, CDR2 ANQGSEA. Unmatched junction bases numbered 5, after V lost 6 bases and J lost 5 bases. The DNA for the CDR3 is TGCAGCGTGAGACAGGGGGAGGATCAGCCCCAGCATTTT. This codes for CSVRQGEDQPQHF.

Concerning this clonotype itself: Relative to the germline gene, one junction end is altered; a read error may explain this. The rearrangement links TRBV29-1 to TRBJ2-1; D is uncertain. From germline, CDR1 is SQVTM and CDR2 ANQGSEA. The length of the CDR3 is 12 residues. CDR3 coding DNA: TGCAGCGGTGAAGAAACTCTGGATGAGCAGTTATTC. This translates into CSGEETLDEQLF.

CDR3 sequence (DNA): TGTGCCAGCAGCCAACTAGTCTCCGAGCAGTACTTC. Residues: CASSQLVSEQYF. The chain recombines TRBV7-6 with TRBJ2-7; possibly TRBD2 for D (5 bases). This CDR3 contains 12 residues. Trimming pared 5 bases from V and 6 bases from J, leaving 11 bases between. CDR1 SGHVS and CDR2 FNYEAQ come from the germline V gene.

This clonotype was observed at least ten times. The J gene is TRBJ1-4, the V gene TRBV5-1; TRBD1 matches 7 bases. From germline, CDR1 is SGHRS and CDR2 YFSETQ. This CDR3 contains 13 residues. The trim removed 5 bases at V and 6 bases at J, leaving 4 bases unmatched. CDR3 in DNA: TGCGCCAGCAGTCGACAGGGATATGAAAAACTGTTTTTT. It is translated as CASSRQGYEKLFF.

This chain joins TRBV20-1 and TRBJ1-3; D call uncertain. Looked up from germline, CDR1 is DFQATT and CDR2 is SNEGSKA (reference sequence). This CDR3 is built from 14 residues. V shed 3 bases and J shed 8 bases, with 17 bases lying between them. The chain's CDR3 is CSASKEFWTDTIYF. CDR3 DNA: TGCAGTGCTAGTAAAGAGTTTTGGACGGACACCATATATTTT.

This clonotype occurred many times. This chain uses TRBV27 with TRBJ1-4, with D uncertain. Trimming shortened V by 8 bases and J by 0 bases, and 13 bases separated the two germline ends. Germline V CDR1 and CDR2: MNHEY, SMNVEV (reference sequence). The CDR3 is made up of 15 amino acids. The CDR3 reads CASRSAATTNEKLFF. The DNA for the CDR3 is TGTGCCAGCCGATCAGCGGCGACAACTAATGAAAAACTGTTTTTT.

Comments on this clonotype: This may arise from a read error, as a much more abundant clone is one base away. CDR3 in amino acids: CASSQDCRGLSNGYTF. The CDR3 bases are TGTGCCAGCAGCCAAGATTGCCGGGGGCTGAGCAATGGCTACACCTTC. The chain is built from TRBV3-1 and TRBJ1-2; D perhaps matches TRBD1 (6 bases). This CDR3 region has 16 residues. Between the trimmed V and J ends, which lost 0 bases and 6 bases, there was a span of 17 bases. CDR1 LGHDT and CDR2 YNNKEL come from the germline V gene (reference sequence).

This clonotype was counted between two and nine times. The chain combines TRBV12-5 with TRBJ1-5; no clear D gene. Per germline, CDR1 LGHNT and CDR2 FRNRAP. V gave up 4 bases and J gave up 0 bases, with 19 bases separating them. The CDR3 runs 18 residues. DNA for the CDR3: TGTGCTAGTGGTTCCCCCGGGTCCCATCCATATAGCAATCAGCCCCAGCATTTT. It codes for CASGSPGSHPYSNQPQHF.

In the case of this clonotype: One base away lies a much larger clone, so this may be a sequencing read error. The chain couples TRBV24-1 to TRBJ2-1; D perhaps matches TRBD1 (7 bases). CDR3 size: 13 residues. Germline values: CDR1 KGHDR, CDR2 SFDVKD. The CDR3 here is CATRDLGGQEQFF. The CDR3 DNA follows: TGTGCCACCAGGGATTTGGGGGGACAGGAGCAGTTCTTC.

There are a few counts of this clonotype. The chain recombines TRBV7-2 with TRBJ1-5; 7 positions agree with TRBD1. Germline CDR1 and CDR2: SGHTA and FQGNSA. With V trimmed by 5 bases and J by 0 bases, 13 bases remained unmatched. This CDR3 has 18 residues. The CDR3 loop reads CASSRDSGGLGSNQPQHF. The CDR3 DNA reads as TGTGCCAGCAGCCGGGATTCAGGGGGTCTCGGTAGCAATCAGCCCCAGCATTTT.

This clonotype has ten or more counts. The gene calls are TRBV20-1 and TRBJ1-5; the match to TRBD1 covers 7 bases. V lost 4 bases and J lost 3; bases outside the gene matches: 6. The CDR3 runs to 14 residues. The germline V gene encodes CDR1 DFQATT and CDR2 SNEGSKA (reference sequence). The CDR3 protein is CSATGQLNNQPQHF. Here the CDR3 DNA reads TGCAGTGCTACGGGACAGCTCAACAATCAGCCCCAGCATTTT.

This clonotype came up many times. The chain has TRBV6-2 or TRBV6-3 and TRBJ1-2; D is undetermined. CDR1 and CDR2 (germline): MNHEY, SVGEGT. V dropped 3 bases and J dropped 0 bases, with 11 bases sitting between them. The CDR3 contains 15 residues. CDR3 sequence (DNA): TGTGCCAGCAGTTATGGACTGATAGCTAACTATGGCTACACCTTC. It is translated as CASSYGLIANYGYTF.